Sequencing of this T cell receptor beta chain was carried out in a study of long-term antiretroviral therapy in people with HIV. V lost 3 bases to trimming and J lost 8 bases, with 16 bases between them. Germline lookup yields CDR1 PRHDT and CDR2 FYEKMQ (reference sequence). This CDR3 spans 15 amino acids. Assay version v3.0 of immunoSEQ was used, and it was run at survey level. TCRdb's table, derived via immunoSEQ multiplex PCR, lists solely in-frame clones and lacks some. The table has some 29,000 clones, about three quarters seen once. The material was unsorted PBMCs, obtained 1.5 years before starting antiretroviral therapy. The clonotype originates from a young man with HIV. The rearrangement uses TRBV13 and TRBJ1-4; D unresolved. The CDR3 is CASSLNLQEREKLFF. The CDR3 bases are TGTGCCAGCAGCTTGAATCTCCAGGAAAGAGAAAAACTGTTTTTT.